Following are 9 T cell receptor beta chains from one sample sequenced in a study of shared clonotypes between healthy human individuals. Repertoires were generated with immunoSEQ multiplex PCR, while TCRdb's copy carries only in-frame clones and drops some. Altogether about 1 million clones are present, about 75% being singletons, with the ten largest covering around 1.5%. Sequences were obtained from memory CD4+ T cells sorted from blood. Noted subset: CD45RA-negative fraction. These receptors were obtained from a man younger than 35 in good health.

The chain has TRBV2 and TRBJ2-6; D possibly corresponds to TRBD2 (5 bases). The V end lost 5 bases, the J end lost 0 bases, and 14 bases lay between the germline ends. The germline V gene has CDR1 SNHLY and CDR2 FYNNEI. The length of the CDR3 is 17 residues. CDR3 loop: CASSPGKASSGANVLTF. CDR3 sequence (DNA): TGTGCCAGCAGTCCGGGGAAGGCTAGCTCTGGGGCCAACGTCCTGACTTTC. Looking up the rest from reference TRBV2 and TRBJ2-6 gives the full variable domain: EPEVTQTPSHQVTQMGQEVILRCVPISNHLYFYWYRQILGQKVEFLVSFYNNEISEKSEIFDDQFSVERPDGSNFTLKIRSTKLEDSAMYFCASSPGKASSGANVLTFGAGSRLTVL.

V usage is TRBV18 and J usage is TRBJ1-5; the D is unclear. Germline V gene sequence: CDR1 KGHSH, CDR2 LQKENI. The CDR3 length is 15 residues. Trimming took 2 bases from V and 3 from J, leaving 11 bases between them. CDR3 protein: CASSPNTKPNQPQHF. In nucleotides, the CDR3 is TGTGCCAGCTCACCAAACACCAAACCCAATCAGCCCCAGCATTTT.

CDR3 sequence reads: CASSPDRANTYEQYF. CDR3 DNA: TGTGCCAGCAGTCCTGACAGGGCGAATACCTACGAGCAGTACTTC. The chain links TRBV2 to TRBJ2-7; 7 nucleotides agree with TRBD1. The V and J ends lost 5 bases and 2 bases, in that order; junction bases with no gene match: 9. The CDR3 covers 15 residues. CDR1 and CDR2 from the germline V gene are SNHLY and FYNNEI.

The chain recombines TRBV9 with TRBJ1-1; 7 bases are a match to TRBD1. Per germline, CDR1 SGDLS and CDR2 YYNGEE. Unmatched junction bases numbered 9, after V lost 4 bases and J lost 6 bases. This CDR3 comprises 14 residues. The CDR3 is CASSPQTGSSEAFF. CDR3 in DNA: TGTGCCAGCAGCCCCCAGACAGGGTCGTCTGAAGCTTTCTTT.

This chain uses TRBV6-5 with TRBJ1-2; perhaps TRBD1 as D (5 bases). This CDR3 spans 13 amino acids. The germline CDR1 and CDR2 sequences are MNHEY and SVGAGI. Trimming removed 8 bases from V and 4 bases from J, with 14 bases in between. The DNA for the CDR3 is TGTGCCAGCCGAGCTACAGGCGTCTATGGCTACACCTTC. This gives the protein CASRATGVYGYTF.

This sequence joins TRBV28 and TRBJ1-4, with 7 bases aligning to TRBD1. With 2 bases clipped from V and 9 bases from J, the junction kept 6 bases outside the gene matches. CDR1 and CDR2 (germline): MDHEN, SYDVKM. This CDR3 is 14 amino acids long. The CDR3 loop reads CASSLGTENKKLFF. CDR3 DNA: TGTGCCAGCAGTTTAGGGACAGAAAATAAAAAACTGTTTTTT.

The rearrangement uses TRBV7-8 and TRBJ1-3; TRBD1 aligns across 8 bases. The CDR3 consists of 17 residues. The junction had 13 bases not matched to a gene; V was cut back by 5 bases and J by 4 bases. The V gene's germline CDR1 is SGHVS and CDR2 FQNEAQ. The CDR3 coding sequence is TGTGCCAGCAGCCCCTTGACAGGGGTGATTTCAGGAAACACCATATATTTT. It translates to CASSPLTGVISGNTIYF.

This rearrangement joins TRBV5-6 to TRBJ2-7, with 13 bases fitting TRBD2. V lost 6 bases, J lost 2 bases, and 5 bases stayed unmatched. This CDR3 is built from 15 residues. Germline CDR1 is SGHDT and CDR2 is YYEEEE. CDR3 amino acids: CASKGLAGLAYEQYF. The CDR3 DNA is TGTGCCAGCAAGGGACTAGCGGGATTAGCCTACGAGCAGTACTTC.

The V and J genes are TRBV6-5 and TRBJ2-7; D remains unclear. Trimming removed 0 bases at V and 4 bases at J, with 7 bases between. Germline CDR1 reads MNHEY; CDR2 reads SVGAGI. The CDR3 spans 13 residues. In DNA, the CDR3 is TGTGCCAGCAGTTACTCGCCCGAGTACGAGCAGTACTTC. This gives the protein CASSYSPEYEQYF.